Included here is one T cell receptor beta chain sequence, with context. Its antigen is undetermined. Use of 60 Vbeta and 13 Jbeta primers characterized the PCR. This table comes from immunoSEQ multiplex PCR, and its TCRdb copy is limited to in-frame clones, with some not included. The repertoire holds some 150,000 clones, 60% to 80% seen once, with about 5% in the top ten. The data belong to a study of cytomegalovirus exposure and HLA in healthy donors. Points from the study as a whole: Data from an earlier analysis indicated that most TCR beta V segments were productive either about 87% or about 30% of the time.

Regarding donors, all were healthy bone marrow donors. Each donor was nominally healthy when sampled (though unrecorded immune exposures were likely). The CDR3 has 16 amino acids. This sequence was found in a male donor in good health and CMV-seronegative. Material: PBMCs. The chain carries TRBV21-1 and TRBJ2-4; the D segment call TRBD1 is taken from the table without a DNA check. TRBV21-1 is designated a pseudogene. The CDR3 loop reads CASIKVTGLAKNIQYF. The CDR3, as DNA: TGTGCCAGCATAAAGGTGACAGGCTTAGCCAAAAACATTCAGTACTTC.